This TCR beta chain was recorded in a study of blood T cell repertoires in COVID-19. The CDR3 totals 17 residues. V lost 3 bases, J lost 8 bases, and 25 bases lay in between. The germline V gene encodes CDR1 PRHDT and CDR2 FYEKMQ (reference sequence). Sequenced by immunoSEQ multiplex PCR; TCRdb stores in-frame clones only, minus some. This sample yields about 480,000 clones, of which roughly nine tenths are seen a single time; under 8.5% belongs to the top ten. This sequence originates from a woman aged 45 to 65 with COVID-19, enrolled during active disease. V usage is TRBV13 and J usage is TRBJ1-2; tentatively, D is TRBD1 (5 bases). The sample taken for sequencing was peripheral blood. Written as DNA, the CDR3 is TGTGCCAGCAGCTTGTTGATTGGAATTCAGGGAAAGAAGGGCTACACCTTC. Protein: CASSLLIGIQGKKGYTF.